This is a list of T cell receptor beta chains from one sample in a study of T cell repertoires in cytomegalovirus infection. Antigens for these TCRs are unknown. One entry per CDR3 protein, called by TCRdb with MiXCR from the reads. The table shows approximately 600,000 distinct CDR3 sequences, with under 45% occurring only once. The source was cultured PBMCs, collected from culture after CMV antigen stimulation. The source is a human donor in good health (CMV status not recorded). Some clones in this sample may be carry-over from other donors' samples. Each CDR3 is given with its conserved first and last residue. The D gene is left open where the match is weak. Expanded clones are given a class, and other clones once, few, many or no size at all.

J: TRBJ1-2
D: .
size: once
V: TRBV6-8
DNA: TGTGCCAGCAGACGACAGGCGACCGGTTTTGGCTACACCTTC
CDR3: CASRRQATGFGYTF

J: TRBJ2-3
D: TRBD2
size: few
V: TRBV7-2
DNA: TGTGCCAGCAGCATACAACTCACTAGCGGGAGCACAGATACGCAGTATTTT
CDR3: CASSIQLTSGSTDTQYF

J: TRBJ2-3
D: .
size: .
V: TRBV7-9
DNA: TGTGCCAGCAGCTTAGGATCCTGGGATACGCAGTATTTT
CDR3: CASSLGSWDTQYF

J: TRBJ2-3
D: .
size: .
V: TRBV11-2
DNA: TGTGCCAGCAGCCCCGGTATGGCGCAGTATTTT
CDR3: CASSPGMAQYF

J: TRBJ2-7
D: .
size: .
V: TRBV5-5
DNA: TGTGCCAGCAGCCAAAGGGATACGTCCTACGAGCAGTACTTC
CDR3: CASSQRDTSYEQYF

J: TRBJ1-1
D: TRBD1
size: few
V: TRBV12-3/TRBV12-4
DNA: TGTGCCAGCAGCCTACACGTCCAGGGGGGTACTGAAGCTTTCTTT
CDR3: CASSLHVQGGTEAFF

J: TRBJ2-3
D: .
size: few
V: TRBV7-4
DNA: TGTGCCAGCAGCCCGCCGGACCTCACAGATACGCAGTATTTT
CDR3: CASSPPDLTDTQYF

J: TRBJ1-6
D: TRBD1
size: few
V: TRBV19
DNA: TGTGCCAGTAGACGACAGGGCTACTCCTATAATTCACCCCTCCACTTT
CDR3: CASRRQGYSYNSPLHF

J: TRBJ2-7
D: .
size: .
V: TRBV4-1
DNA: TGCGCCAGCAGCCAAGTGGGCAGGGAAGTCAAGCAGTACTTC
CDR3: CASSQVGREVKQYF

J: TRBJ2-7
D: TRBD1
size: .
V: TRBV7-8
DNA: TGTGCCAGCAGCTTAACAGGGGGAGCCTACGAGCAGTACTTC
CDR3: CASSLTGGAYEQYF

J: TRBJ2-1
D: .
size: few
V: TRBV4-1
DNA: TGCGCCAGCAGCCCCCAGGGTACGAATGAGCAGTTCTTC
CDR3: CASSPQGTNEQFF

J: TRBJ1-1
D: TRBD1
size: .
V: TRBV18
DNA: TGTGCCAGCTCACTGAGGACAGGGGAAGCTTTCTTT
CDR3: CASSLRTGEAFF

J: TRBJ2-7
D: .
size: few
V: TRBV7-8
DNA: TGTGCCAGCAGCCCCCTTTTGTCCGACAGGGAGGATGACGAGCAGTACTTC
CDR3: CASSPLLSDREDDEQYF

J: TRBJ1-1
D: .
size: few
V: TRBV7-2
DNA: TGTGCCAGCAGCTTAGGGCCGGAAAGTGAAGCTTTCTTT
CDR3: CASSLGPESEAFF

J: TRBJ1-5
D: TRBD1
size: .
V: TRBV5-6
DNA: TGTGCCAGCAGCAGAGCCTCGGACAGGGGTATGGGACAGCCCCAGCATTTT
CDR3: CASSRASDRGMGQPQHF

J: TRBJ2-7
D: TRBD2
size: few
V: TRBV7-6
DNA: TGTGCCAGCACCCTACTAGCGGGGGGGCAGGGAGAGCAGTACTTC
CDR3: CASTLLAGGQGEQYF

J: TRBJ1-1
D: .
size: few
V: TRBV28
DNA: TGTGCCAGCAGCGGGATGATGAACACTGAAGCTTTCTTT
CDR3: CASSGMMNTEAFF

J: TRBJ2-1
D: .
size: .
V: TRBV4-2
DNA: TGTGCCAGCAGCCATCGCTCCGGTGAGCAGTTCTTC
CDR3: CASSHRSGEQFF

J: TRBJ1-2
D: .
size: .
V: TRBV4-2
DNA: TGTGCCAGCAGCCAAGATTCAGGGGATGGCTACACCTTC
CDR3: CASSQDSGDGYTF

J: TRBJ1-4
D: .
size: .
V: TRBV6-6
DNA: TGTGCCAGCAGTGATGGAGGGGATGGTGAAAAACTGTTTTTT
CDR3: CASSDGGDGEKLFF

J: TRBJ1-6
D: TRBD1
size: few
V: TRBV5-4
DNA: TGTGCCAGCACCACCCGCCCGACAGGGACCTCACCCCTCCACTTT
CDR3: CASTTRPTGTSPLHF

J: TRBJ1-1
D: .
size: .
V: TRBV28
DNA: TGTGCCACCAAACAGGGTTCAGCTTTCTTT
CDR3: CATKQGSAFF

J: TRBJ2-7
D: .
size: few
V: TRBV7-8
DNA: TGTGCCAGCAGCTTATCCGGGACTGTCTACGAGCAGTACTTC
CDR3: CASSLSGTVYEQYF

J: TRBJ2-3
D: .
size: few
V: TRBV12-3/TRBV12-4
DNA: TGTGCCAGCAGGATAATGGGACTGACGACAGATACGCAGTATTTT
CDR3: CASRIMGLTTDTQYF

J: TRBJ2-2
D: .
size: .
V: TRBV27
DNA: TGTGCCAGCAGCGACACCGGGGAGCTGTTTTTT
CDR3: CASSDTGELFF

J: TRBJ1-5
D: .
size: few
V: TRBV12-3/TRBV12-4
DNA: TGTGCCAGCAGTTTATCCGCAGGGCAGCCCCAGCATTTT
CDR3: CASSLSAGQPQHF

J: TRBJ2-6
D: .
size: .
V: TRBV7-2
DNA: TGTGCCAGCAGCCGACGTGGACAGAGCTCTGGGGCCAACGTCCTGACTTTC
CDR3: CASSRRGQSSGANVLTF

J: TRBJ2-2
D: .
size: many
V: TRBV6-6
DNA: TGTGCCAGCAGTTACCCAACTCAGGGCACCGGGGAGCTGTTTTTT
CDR3: CASSYPTQGTGELFF

J: TRBJ2-1
D: TRBD2
size: .
V: TRBV19
DNA: TGTGCCAGTAGTCCTAGCGGGAGGGTATCCTACAATGAGCAGTTCTTC
CDR3: CASSPSGRVSYNEQFF

J: TRBJ1-4
D: TRBD1
size: many
V: TRBV7-2
DNA: TGTGCCAGCAGCGCGACAGGGTTTAATGAAAAACTGTTTTTT
CDR3: CASSATGFNEKLFF

J: TRBJ2-5
D: .
size: few
V: TRBV7-2
DNA: TGTGCCAGCAGTCTGGCCGGGGACGTGAAGACCCAGTACTTC
CDR3: CASSLAGDVKTQYF

J: TRBJ2-6
D: .
size: .
V: TRBV27
DNA: TGTGCCAGCCGATCTACTTCTGGGGCCAACGTCCTGACTTTC
CDR3: CASRSTSGANVLTF

J: TRBJ1-4
D: .
size: .
V: TRBV4-1
DNA: TGCGCCAGCAGCATCAGGCCGACTGAAAAACTGTTTTTT
CDR3: CASSIRPTEKLFF

J: TRBJ1-2
D: .
size: few
V: TRBV10-3
DNA: TGTGCCGTACTACCCCGGGACACCCGACGCACGGGCGGCTACACCTTC
CDR3: CAVLPRDTRRTGGYTF

J: TRBJ1-5
D: .
size: .
V: TRBV5-5
DNA: TGTGCCAGCAGCCGACAGGTTGGGGGCGATCAGCCCCAGCATTTT
CDR3: CASSRQVGGDQPQHF

J: TRBJ1-2
D: .
size: .
V: TRBV7-6
DNA: TGTGCCAGCAGCCCCACAGAGGGGCTCTATGGCTACACCTTC
CDR3: CASSPTEGLYGYTF

J: TRBJ2-5
D: .
size: .
V: TRBV20-1
DNA: TGCAGTGCTCCGAAGGGTGAGACCCAGTACTTC
CDR3: CSAPKGETQYF

J: TRBJ2-5
D: .
size: .
V: TRBV10-3
DNA: TGTGCCATCAGTGAGTCGGCTGGGTACGGGGAGACCCAGTACTTC
CDR3: CAISESAGYGETQYF

J: TRBJ2-1
D: .
size: .
V: TRBV25-1
DNA: TGTGCCAGCAGTGCGCGACAGGGTCGGGGGAATGAGCAGTTCTTC
CDR3: CASSARQGRGNEQFF

J: TRBJ1-6
D: .
size: .
V: TRBV14
DNA: TGTGCCAGCAGCCAGCAGGGAGCTTCACCCCTCCACTTT
CDR3: CASSQQGASPLHF

J: TRBJ2-3
D: .
size: .
V: TRBV6-1
DNA: TGTGCCAGCGGCTTGCAGGAGGGGGCGGATACGCAGTATTTT
CDR3: CASGLQEGADTQYF

J: TRBJ2-7
D: .
size: .
V: TRBV4-3
DNA: TGCGCCAGCAGCCAAGATAGGTACGGGAGATCCTACGAGCAGTACTTC
CDR3: CASSQDRYGRSYEQYF